Sequencing of this T cell receptor (beta chain) was carried out in a study of tumor-infiltrating lymphocytes in localized non-small cell lung cancer. Using immunoSEQ multiplex PCR, the repertoire was profiled, and TCRdb retains in-frame clones only, with some absent. Of approximately 15,000 clones listed, around 84% are singletons. The V gene's germline CDR1 is SGHTA and CDR2 FQGTGA. V was pared by 5 bases and J by 7 bases, with 14 bases between. The CDR3 is made up of 13 amino acids. The gene calls are TRBV7-3 and TRBJ2-5; D may be TRBD1 or TRBD2 (6 bases each). This sequence originates from a human donor with non-small cell lung cancer. Sample: uninvolved lung tissue not adjacent to the tumor. This CDR3 is CASSDARGGTQYF. CDR3 nucleotides: TGTGCCAGCAGCGACGCCAGGGGAGGGACCCAGTACTTC.